Each of the 5 T cell receptor beta chains below was sequenced from the same sample in a study of regulatory T cells in long-lasting Graves disease. Building the TCR beta libraries relied on iRepertoire HTBI primers, and CDR3 regions underwent Arm-PCR. TCRdb ran MiXCR on the multiplex PCR reads and lists one entry per CDR3 protein. This table has about 620,000 distinct CDR3 sequences, 16% appearing once. Time point reported: newly diagnosed GD, antithyroid drugs for less than 3 months. With RNA extracted from PBMCs as input, the TCR library was made. The data were also submitted as part of a second study, on T cells in Graves' hyperthyroidism and ophthalmopathy.

The sequencing used peripheral blood mononuclear cells (PBMCs), collected at new diagnosis, from a patient treated with antithyroid drugs. The receptors originated from a woman between 25 and 40 years old with Graves disease.

This clonotype showed up many times. V is TRBV12-3 or TRBV12-4 and J is TRBJ2-5, with a possible D match to TRBD2 (6 bases). Trimming pared 3 bases from V and 2 bases from J, leaving 10 bases between. CDR3 size: 14 residues. The CDR3 nucleotides are TGTGCCAGCAGTTTCGGGGCGGGGCAAGAGACCCAGTACTTC. Its translation is CASSFGAGQETQYF.

V gene TRBV3-1 combines with J gene TRBJ1-3; tentatively, D is TRBD1 (5 bases). CDR1 is LGHDT and CDR2 is YNNKEL in the germline V gene (reference sequence). CDR3 length: 16 residues. Trimming removed 1 base at V and 0 bases at J, with 10 bases between. The CDR3 loop reads CASSQATVLSGNTIYF. CDR3 nucleotides: TGTGCCAGCAGCCAAGCGACAGTCCTCTCTGGAAACACCATATATTTT.

This clonotype occurred a few times. The V call is TRBV9, the J call TRBJ2-7, with TRBD1 identical over 7 bases. Trimming took 5 bases from V and 5 from J; bases not matched to a gene: 10. CDR3 length: 14 residues. Germline V gene lookup returns CDR1 SGDLS and CDR2 YYNGEE. CDR3 coding DNA: TGTGCCAGCAGTGTATCAGGGGGTGCCAACGAGCAGTACTTC. This sequence encodes CASSVSGGANEQYF.

In its sample, this clonotype was seen a few times. V usage is TRBV20-1 and J usage is TRBJ2-3; D gene unclear. The germline V and J ends were trimmed by 3 bases and 0 bases, with 7 bases remaining between them. The CDR3 consists of 13 residues. Germline CDR1 DFQATT, CDR2 SNEGSKA (reference sequence). CDR3 nucleotide sequence: TGCAGTGCTAGGTCAGTCAGCACAGATACGCAGTATTTT. Its translation: CSARSVSTDTQYF.

This clonotype was found many times. The chain's CDR3 is CASSLKGLENTIYF. Written as DNA, the CDR3 is TGTGCCAGCAGTTTGAAGGGCTTGGAAAACACCATATATTTT. The genes are TRBV6-5 and TRBJ1-3; D is unresolved. The germline V gene has CDR1 MNHEY and CDR2 SVGAGI. V lost 4 bases and J lost 6, with 13 bases in between. The CDR3 is 14 residues long.